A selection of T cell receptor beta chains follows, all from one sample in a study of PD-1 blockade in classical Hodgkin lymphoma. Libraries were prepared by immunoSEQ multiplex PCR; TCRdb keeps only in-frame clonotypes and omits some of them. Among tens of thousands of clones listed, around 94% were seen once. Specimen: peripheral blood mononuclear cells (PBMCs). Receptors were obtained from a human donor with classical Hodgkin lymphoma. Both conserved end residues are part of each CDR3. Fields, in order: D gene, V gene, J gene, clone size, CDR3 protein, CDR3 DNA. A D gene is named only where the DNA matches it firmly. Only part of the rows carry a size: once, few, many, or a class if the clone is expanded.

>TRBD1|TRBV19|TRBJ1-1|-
CASSIEGATEAFF
TGTGCCAGTAGTATCGAGGGGGCCACTGAAGCTTTCTTT
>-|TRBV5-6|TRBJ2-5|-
CASSLRLGTGETQYF
TGTGCCAGCAGCTTGCGGTTGGGTACCGGAGAGACCCAGTACTTC
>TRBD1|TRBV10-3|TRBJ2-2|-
CAIRGQGSTGELFF
TGTGCCATCAGGGGACAGGGGAGCACCGGGGAGCTGTTTTTT
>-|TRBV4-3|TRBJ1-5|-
CASSQEWNRQPQHF
TGCGCCAGCAGCCAAGAATGGAACCGTCAGCCCCAGCATTTT
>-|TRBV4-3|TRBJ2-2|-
CASSQGPGELFF
TGCGCCAGCAGCCAAGGTCCCGGGGAGCTGTTTTTT
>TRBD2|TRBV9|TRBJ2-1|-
CASSLHAGGGAGSEQFF
TGTGCCAGCAGCCTACACGCGGGCGGGGGGGCCGGAAGTGAGCAGTTCTTC
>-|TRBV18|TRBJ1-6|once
CASSLGGTGLDSPLHF
TGTGCCAGCTCACTAGGCGGCACAGGGCTGGATTCACCCCTCCACTTT
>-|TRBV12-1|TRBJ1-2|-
CASSFAAGNQVNGYTF
-
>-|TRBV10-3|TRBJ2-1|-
CAISESKLVDSYNEQFF
TGTGCCATCAGTGAGTCGAAGCTAGTTGACTCCTACAATGAGCAGTTCTTC
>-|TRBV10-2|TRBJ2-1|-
CASSEGGTEQFF
TGCGCCAGCAGTGAGGGGGGGACCGAGCAGTTCTTC